This T cell receptor (beta chain) was captured by sequencing in a study of blood T cell repertoires in COVID-19. Across the whole study: Donors in the United States, Italy and Spain gave samples during acute or convalescent COVID-19. Nucleic acid was either cDNA or gDNA, and it came from T cells, B-cell-depleted T cells, or PBMCs.

Trimming took 6 bases from V and 5 from J; bases not matched to a gene: 7. This CDR3 contains 14 residues. Per the germline V gene, CDR1 is SNHLY and CDR2 is FYNNEI. Sequenced by immunoSEQ multiplex PCR; TCRdb stores in-frame clones only, minus some. The sample has 250,000 or so clones; 85% to 90% are singletons. J is TRBJ2-5 and V is TRBV2; TRBD2 aligns across 9 bases. The sequence came from a middle-aged man who had recovered from COVID-19. The specimen was PBMCs or T cells enriched from blood (not recorded which). The CDR3 reads CASRPGTSWETQYF. In DNA form, the CDR3 reads TGTGCCAGCAGACCCGGGACTAGCTGGGAGACCCAGTACTTC.